This record concerns one T cell receptor (beta chain) sequence. Antigen: not known. These data are taken from a study of immune evolution from preneoplasia to lung adenocarcinoma. Study information: HLA loss of heterozygosity: around 6.5% AIS, about 15% MIA, about 32% ADC, none AAH.

Clones were sequenced by immunoSEQ multiplex PCR, and TCRdb holds only the in-frame ones, with some missing. The sample holds 10,000 to 13,000 clones; 82% are singletons and the top ten take around 1.7%. CDR1 is LGHNA, CDR2 YNFKEQ, per germline. V was cut by 0 bases and J by 4 bases, with 19 bases left in between. CDR3 length equals 17 residues. Overall study results and limits: Top clone frequencies peaked in normal lung, apparently declining through invasive adenocarcinoma.

The sequence was collected from a person aged 65-85 years with lung adenocarcinoma. The sequenced sample consisted of FFPE minimally invasive lung adenocarcinoma tissue. The chain carries TRBV4-2 and TRBJ2-7; either TRBD1 or TRBD2 may supply D (5 bases each). The CDR3 loop reads CASSQDAGDRGVYEQYF. The CDR3 DNA sequence: TGTGCCAGCAGCCAAGATGCGGGCGATCGAGGGGTTTACGAGCAGTACTTC.